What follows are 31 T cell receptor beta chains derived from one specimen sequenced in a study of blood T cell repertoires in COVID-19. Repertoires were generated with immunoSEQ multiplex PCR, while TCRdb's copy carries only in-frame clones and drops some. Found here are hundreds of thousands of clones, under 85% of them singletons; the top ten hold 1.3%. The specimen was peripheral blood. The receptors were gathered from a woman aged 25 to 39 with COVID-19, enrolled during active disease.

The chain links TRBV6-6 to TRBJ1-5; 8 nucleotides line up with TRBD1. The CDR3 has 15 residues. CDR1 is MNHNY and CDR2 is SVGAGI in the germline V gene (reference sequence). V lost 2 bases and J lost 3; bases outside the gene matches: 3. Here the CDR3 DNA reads TGTGCCAGCAGTTACGGGCAGGGGGCCAATCAGCCCCAGCATTTT. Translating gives CASSYGQGANQPQHF.

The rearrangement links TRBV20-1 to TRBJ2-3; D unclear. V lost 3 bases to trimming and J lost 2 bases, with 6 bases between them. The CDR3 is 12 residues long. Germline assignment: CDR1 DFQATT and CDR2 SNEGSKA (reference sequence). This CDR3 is CSASDITDTQYF. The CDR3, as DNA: TGCAGTGCTAGTGACATCACAGATACGCAGTATTTT.

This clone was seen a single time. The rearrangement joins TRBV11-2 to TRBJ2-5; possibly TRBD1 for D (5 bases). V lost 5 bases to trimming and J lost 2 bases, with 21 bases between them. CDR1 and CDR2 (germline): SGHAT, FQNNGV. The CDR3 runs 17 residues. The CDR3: CASSTKGRLTPQETQYF. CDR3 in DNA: TGTGCCAGCAGCACCAAGGGGCGGCTTACCCCTCAAGAGACCCAGTACTTC.

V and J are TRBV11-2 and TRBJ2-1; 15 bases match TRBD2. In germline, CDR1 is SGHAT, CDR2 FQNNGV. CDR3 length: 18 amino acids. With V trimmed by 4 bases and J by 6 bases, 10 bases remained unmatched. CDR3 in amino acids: CASSSTGTSGRRANEQFF. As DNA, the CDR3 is TGTGCCAGCAGCTCCACCGGGACTAGCGGGAGGAGGGCCAATGAGCAGTTCTTC.

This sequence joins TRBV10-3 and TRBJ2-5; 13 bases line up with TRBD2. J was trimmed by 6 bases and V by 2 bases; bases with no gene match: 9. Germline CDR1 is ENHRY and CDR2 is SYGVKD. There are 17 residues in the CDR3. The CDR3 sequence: CAISEATSGRAGKTQYF. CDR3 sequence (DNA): TGTGCCATCAGTGAGGCAACTAGCGGGAGGGCCGGAAAGACCCAGTACTTC.

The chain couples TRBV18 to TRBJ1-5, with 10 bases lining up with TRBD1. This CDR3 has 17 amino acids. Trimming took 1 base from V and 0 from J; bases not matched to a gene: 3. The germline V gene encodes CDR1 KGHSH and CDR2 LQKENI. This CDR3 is CASSPRDRGISNQPQHF. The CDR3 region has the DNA TGTGCCAGCTCACCACGGGACAGGGGTATTAGCAATCAGCCCCAGCATTTT.

CDR3 coding DNA: TGCGCCAGCAGCTTTTCCCCAGGGGTTAGTTCCGAGCAGTACTTC. Translated, it gives CASSFSPGVSSEQYF. V gene TRBV5-1 combines with J gene TRBJ2-7; D possibly corresponds to TRBD1 (6 bases). V lost 2 bases, J lost 6 bases, and 18 bases lay in between. The CDR3 has 15 amino acids. The germline V gene has CDR1 SGHRS and CDR2 YFSETQ.

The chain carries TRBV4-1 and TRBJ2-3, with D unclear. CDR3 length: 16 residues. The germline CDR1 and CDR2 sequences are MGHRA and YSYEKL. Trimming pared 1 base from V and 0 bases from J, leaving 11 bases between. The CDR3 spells CASSQAVALSTDTQYF. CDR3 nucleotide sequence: TGCGCCAGCAGCCAAGCGGTTGCGCTTAGCACAGATACGCAGTATTTT.

The CDR3 DNA follows: TGTGCCAGCAGCTTGGGAGCCGGGGAGCTGTTTTTT. It specifies CASSLGAGELFF. V and J are TRBV5-4 and TRBJ2-2; D call uncertain. The CDR3 length is 12 residues. The V gene's germline CDR1 is SGHNT and CDR2 YYREEE (reference sequence). V dropped 0 bases and J dropped 6 bases, with 3 bases sitting between them.

For the CDR3, the DNA is TGTGCCAGCAGTCCCCGTGGGGCCAACGTCCTGACTTTC. Translated, it gives CASSPRGANVLTF. This chain uses TRBV12-3 or TRBV12-4 with TRBJ2-6; D is unclear. The CDR3 consists of 13 residues. V shed 5 bases and J shed 3 bases, with 5 bases lying between them.

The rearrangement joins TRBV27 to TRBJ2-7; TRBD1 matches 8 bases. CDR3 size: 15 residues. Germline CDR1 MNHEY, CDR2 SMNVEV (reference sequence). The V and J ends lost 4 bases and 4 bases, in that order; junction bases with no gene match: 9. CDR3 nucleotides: TGTGCCAGCAGTTCCCCCGGACAGGGAAGGTACGAGCAGTACTTC. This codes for CASSSPGQGRYEQYF.

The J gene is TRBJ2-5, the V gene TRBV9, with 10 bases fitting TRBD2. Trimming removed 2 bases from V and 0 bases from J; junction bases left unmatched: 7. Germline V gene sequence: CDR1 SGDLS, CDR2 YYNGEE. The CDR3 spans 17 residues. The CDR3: CASSVGKTSGYQETQYF. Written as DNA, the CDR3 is TGTGCCAGCAGCGTTGGGAAGACTAGCGGGTACCAAGAGACCCAGTACTTC.

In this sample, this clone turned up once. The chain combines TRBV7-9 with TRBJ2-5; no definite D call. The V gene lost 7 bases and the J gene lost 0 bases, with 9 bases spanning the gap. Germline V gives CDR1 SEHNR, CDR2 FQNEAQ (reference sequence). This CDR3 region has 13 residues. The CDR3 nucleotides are TGTGCCAGCACAACCGGGTACCAAGAGACCCAGTACTTC. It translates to CASTTGYQETQYF.

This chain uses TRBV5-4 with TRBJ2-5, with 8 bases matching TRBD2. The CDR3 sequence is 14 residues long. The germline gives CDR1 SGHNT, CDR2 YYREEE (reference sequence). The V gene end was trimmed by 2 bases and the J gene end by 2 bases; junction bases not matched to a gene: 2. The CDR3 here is CASSLGGRQETQYF. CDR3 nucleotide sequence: TGTGCCAGCAGCTTAGGCGGGAGGCAAGAGACCCAGTACTTC.

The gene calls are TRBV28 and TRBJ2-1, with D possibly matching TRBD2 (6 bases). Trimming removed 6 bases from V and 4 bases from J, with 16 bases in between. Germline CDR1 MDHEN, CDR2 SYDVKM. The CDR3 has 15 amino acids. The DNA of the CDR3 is TGTGCCAGCAGCCAGAGGCGGGGTACGTACAATGAGCAGTTCTTC. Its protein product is CASSQRRGTYNEQFF.

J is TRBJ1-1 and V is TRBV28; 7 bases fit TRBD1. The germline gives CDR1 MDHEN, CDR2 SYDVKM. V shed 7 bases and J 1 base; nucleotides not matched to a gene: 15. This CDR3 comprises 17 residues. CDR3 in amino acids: CASTGLRGTSGNTEAFF. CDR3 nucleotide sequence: TGTGCCAGCACCGGACTCAGGGGGACGTCGGGGAACACTGAAGCTTTCTTT.

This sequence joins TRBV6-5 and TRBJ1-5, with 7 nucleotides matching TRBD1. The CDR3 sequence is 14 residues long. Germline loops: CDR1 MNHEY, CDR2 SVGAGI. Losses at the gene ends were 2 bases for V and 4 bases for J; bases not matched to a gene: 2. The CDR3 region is CASSYRQGNQPQHF. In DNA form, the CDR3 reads TGTGCCAGCAGTTACAGACAGGGAAATCAGCCCCAGCATTTT.

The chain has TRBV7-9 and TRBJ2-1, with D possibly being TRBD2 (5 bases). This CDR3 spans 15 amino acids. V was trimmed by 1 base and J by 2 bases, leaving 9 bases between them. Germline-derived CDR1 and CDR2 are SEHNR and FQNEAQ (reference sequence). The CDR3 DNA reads TGTGCCAGCAGCTTAGGGCTAGCAGCCTACAATGAGCAGTTCTTC. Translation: CASSLGLAAYNEQFF.

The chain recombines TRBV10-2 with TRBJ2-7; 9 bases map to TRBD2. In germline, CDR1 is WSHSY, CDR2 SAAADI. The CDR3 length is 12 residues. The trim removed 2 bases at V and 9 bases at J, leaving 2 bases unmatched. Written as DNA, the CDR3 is TGCGCCAGCAGTGAGCGCGGGAGGGGGCAGTACTTC. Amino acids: CASSERGRGQYF.

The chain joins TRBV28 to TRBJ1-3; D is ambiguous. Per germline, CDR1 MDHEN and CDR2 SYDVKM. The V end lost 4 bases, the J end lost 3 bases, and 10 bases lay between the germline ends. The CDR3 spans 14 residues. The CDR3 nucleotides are TGTGCCAGCAGTTCACTGATAGATGGAAACACCATATATTTT. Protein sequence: CASSSLIDGNTIYF.

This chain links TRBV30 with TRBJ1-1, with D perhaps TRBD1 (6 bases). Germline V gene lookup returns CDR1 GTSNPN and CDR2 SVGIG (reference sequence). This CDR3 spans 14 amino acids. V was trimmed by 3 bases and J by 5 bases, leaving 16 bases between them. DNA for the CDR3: TGTGCCTGGAGCCACAAGGGGGGGAGGACTGAAGCTTTCTTT. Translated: CAWSHKGGRTEAFF.

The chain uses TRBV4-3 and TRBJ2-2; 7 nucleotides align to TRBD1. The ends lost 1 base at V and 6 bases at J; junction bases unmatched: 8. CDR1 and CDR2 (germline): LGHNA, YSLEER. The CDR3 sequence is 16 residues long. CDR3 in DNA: TGCGCCAGCAGCCAAGTCATCGGGACAGACCCCGGGGAGCTGTTTTTT. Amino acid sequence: CASSQVIGTDPGELFF.

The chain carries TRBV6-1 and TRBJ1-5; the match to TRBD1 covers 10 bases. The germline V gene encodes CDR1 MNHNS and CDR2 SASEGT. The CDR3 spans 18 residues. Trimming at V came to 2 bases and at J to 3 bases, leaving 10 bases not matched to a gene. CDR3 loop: CASSEKGQGQTINQPQHF. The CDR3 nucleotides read TGTGCCAGCAGTGAAAAGGGACAGGGGCAGACAATCAATCAGCCCCAGCATTTT.

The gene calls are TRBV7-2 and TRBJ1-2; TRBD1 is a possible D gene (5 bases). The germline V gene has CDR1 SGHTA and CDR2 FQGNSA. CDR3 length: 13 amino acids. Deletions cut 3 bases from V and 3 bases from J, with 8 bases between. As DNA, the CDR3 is TGTGCCAGCAGCTTGGGGGGTTACTATGGCTACACCTTC. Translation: CASSLGGYYGYTF.

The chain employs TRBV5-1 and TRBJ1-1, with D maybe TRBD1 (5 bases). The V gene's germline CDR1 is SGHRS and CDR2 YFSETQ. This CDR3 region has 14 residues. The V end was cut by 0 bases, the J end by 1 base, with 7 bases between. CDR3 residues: CASSLDRSNTEAFF. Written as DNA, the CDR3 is TGCGCCAGCAGCTTGGACAGGTCGAACACTGAAGCTTTCTTT.

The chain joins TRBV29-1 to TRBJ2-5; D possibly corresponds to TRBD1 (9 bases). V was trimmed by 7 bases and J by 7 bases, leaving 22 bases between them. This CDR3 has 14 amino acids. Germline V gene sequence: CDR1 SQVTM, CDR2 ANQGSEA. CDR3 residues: CSAWTGARGGTQYF. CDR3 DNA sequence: TGCAGCGCTTGGACAGGGGCTCGGGGGGGGACCCAGTACTTC. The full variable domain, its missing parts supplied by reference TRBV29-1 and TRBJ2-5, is SAVISQKPSRDICQRGTSLTIQCQVDSQVTMMFWYRQQPGQSLTLIATANQGSEATYESGFVIDKFPISRPNLTFSTLTVSNMSPEDSSIYLCSAWTGARGGTQYFGPGTRLLVL.

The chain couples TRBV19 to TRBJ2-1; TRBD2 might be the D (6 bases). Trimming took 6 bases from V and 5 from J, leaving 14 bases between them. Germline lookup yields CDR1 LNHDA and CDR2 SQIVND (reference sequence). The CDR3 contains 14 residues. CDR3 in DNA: TGTGCCAGTAGGCGCCTAGCGAGGAACAATGAGCAGTTCTTC. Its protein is CASRRLARNNEQFF.

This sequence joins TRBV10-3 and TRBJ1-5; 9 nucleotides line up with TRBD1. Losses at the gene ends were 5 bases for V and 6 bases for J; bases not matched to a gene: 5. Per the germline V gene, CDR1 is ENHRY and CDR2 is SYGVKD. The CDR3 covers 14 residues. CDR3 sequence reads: CAISTDRGSQPQHF. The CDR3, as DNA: TGTGCCATCAGTACGGACAGGGGTAGTCAGCCCCAGCATTTT.

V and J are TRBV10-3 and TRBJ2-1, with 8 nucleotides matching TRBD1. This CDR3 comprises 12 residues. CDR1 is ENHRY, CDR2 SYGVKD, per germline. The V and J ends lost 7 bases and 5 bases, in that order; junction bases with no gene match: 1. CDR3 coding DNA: TGTGCCATCAACAGGGGGGACAATGAGCAGTTCTTC. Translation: CAINRGDNEQFF.

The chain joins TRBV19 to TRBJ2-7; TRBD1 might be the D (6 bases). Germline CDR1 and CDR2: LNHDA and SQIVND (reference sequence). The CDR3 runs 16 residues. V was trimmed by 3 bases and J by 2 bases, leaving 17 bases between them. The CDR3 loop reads CASSISPRTAAYEQYF. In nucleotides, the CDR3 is TGTGCCAGTAGTATCTCCCCACGGACAGCGGCCTACGAGCAGTACTTC.

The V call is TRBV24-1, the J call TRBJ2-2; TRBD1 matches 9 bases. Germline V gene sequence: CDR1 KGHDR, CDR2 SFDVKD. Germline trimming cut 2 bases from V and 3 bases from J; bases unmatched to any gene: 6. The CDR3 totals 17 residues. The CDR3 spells CATSDWDRAQDTGELFF. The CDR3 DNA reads TGTGCCACCAGTGATTGGGACAGGGCTCAGGACACCGGGGAGCTGTTTTTT.